One sample yielded the 30 T cell receptor beta chains listed below, sequenced in a study of shared clonotypes between healthy human individuals. Profiling relied on immunoSEQ multiplex PCR, and the TCRdb table lists in-frame clones only, not all of them. The data show about 590,000 clones, about 95% seen once. Cells designated naive CD8 were CD45RO-negative and were positively selected for CCR7, with terminally differentiated effector memory CD45RA+ cells excluded. Sequenced: naive CD8+ T cells sorted from blood. These receptors were collected from a woman aged 25 to 39 in good health.

CDR3 bases: TGTGCCACCAGCATTGACAGGGGGACTTACAATGAGCAGTTCTTC. It yields the protein CATSIDRGTYNEQFF. The genes are TRBV15 and TRBJ2-1, with 9 bases identical to TRBD1. CDR3 length: 15 amino acids. V trimming: 4 bases; J trimming: 4 bases; junction bases outside the gene matches: 5. Germline V CDR1 and CDR2: LNHNV, YYDKDF (reference sequence).

The chain joins TRBV7-9 to TRBJ2-5; tentatively, D is TRBD1 or TRBD2 (5 bases each). In germline, CDR1 is SEHNR, CDR2 FQNEAQ (reference sequence). The length of the CDR3 is 15 residues. V dropped 5 bases and J dropped 4 bases, with 17 bases sitting between them. This chain's CDR3 is CASSQGLGGIETQYF. The CDR3, as DNA: TGTGCCAGCAGCCAAGGTCTTGGGGGAATAGAGACCCAGTACTTC.

This clone has just one count. The V gene is TRBV4-1, the J gene TRBJ2-7, with D maybe TRBD1 (5 bases). The CDR3 runs 16 residues. Trimming pared 1 base from V and 4 bases from J, leaving 17 bases between. Germline assignment: CDR1 MGHRA and CDR2 YSYEKL. CDR3 DNA sequence: TGCGCCAGCAGCCAAGTGGGGCAAAATCTTCTATACGAGCAGTACTTC. Translation: CASSQVGQNLLYEQYF.

This clone was seen more than once but under ten times. V gene TRBV7-9 combines with J gene TRBJ1-1, with D perhaps matching TRBD1 (6 bases). V shed 5 bases and J shed 6 bases, with 7 bases lying between them. The length of the CDR3 is 11 residues. The germline V gene encodes CDR1 SEHNR and CDR2 FQNEAQ (reference sequence). CDR3 amino acids: CASSPGAEAFF. The CDR3 DNA sequence: TGTGCCAGCAGCCCAGGGGCTGAAGCTTTCTTT. The variable domain in full, with the rest retrieved from reference TRBV7-9 and TRBJ1-1, is DTGVSQNPRHKITKRGQNVTFRCDPISEHNRLYWYRQTLGQGPEFLTYFQNEAQLEKSRLLSDRFSAERPKGSFSTLEIQRTEQGDSAMYLCASSPGAEAFFGQGTRLTVV.

This clone was seen once. This rearrangement joins TRBV7-9 to TRBJ2-3; D remains unclear. This CDR3 is built from 15 residues. With 0 bases removed from V and 0 bases from J, the gap between germline ends came to 7 bases. Germline-derived CDR1 and CDR2 are SEHNR and FQNEAQ (reference sequence). The CDR3: CASSLARESTDTQYF. CDR3 nucleotide sequence: TGTGCCAGCAGCTTAGCGCGAGAAAGCACAGATACGCAGTATTTT.

This rearrangement joins TRBV7-9 to TRBJ2-7, with D possibly matching TRBD2 (6 bases). CDR3 size: 17 residues. In germline, CDR1 is SEHNR, CDR2 FQNEAQ (reference sequence). V was trimmed by 5 bases and J by 2 bases, leaving 22 bases between them. The CDR3, as DNA: TGTGCCAGCAGCACTAGCAATTCGGTACAAGTACCCTACGAGCAGTACTTC. This translates into CASSTSNSVQVPYEQYF.

This rearrangement joins TRBV27 to TRBJ1-1, with D uncertain. The CDR3 length is 14 residues. V was clipped by 6 bases and J by 4 bases, with 15 bases between them. Germline V gene lookup returns CDR1 MNHEY and CDR2 SMNVEV (reference sequence). CDR3 sequence: CASRFGRPGTEAFF. The DNA for the CDR3 is TGTGCCAGCAGATTCGGACGGCCGGGCACTGAAGCTTTCTTT.

The chain employs TRBV10-1 and TRBJ2-7; 7 bases fit TRBD2. The J segment lost 2 bases and the V segment lost 3 bases, leaving 1 base of the junction unmatched. Germline V gene lookup returns CDR1 WNHNN and CDR2 SYGVQD (reference sequence). The CDR3 loop spans 13 amino acids. The CDR3: CASSDAGAYEQYF. CDR3 sequence (DNA): TGCGCCAGCAGTGATGCGGGAGCCTACGAGCAGTACTTC.

The genes are TRBV10-1 and TRBJ2-1; no clear D. V shed 2 bases and J shed 2 bases, with 10 bases lying between them. There are 15 residues in the CDR3. Germline V gene sequence: CDR1 WNHNN, CDR2 SYGVQD (reference sequence). CDR3 sequence: CASSENPGPYNEQFF. CDR3 sequence (DNA): TGCGCCAGCAGTGAGAACCCGGGCCCCTACAATGAGCAGTTCTTC.

The V call is TRBV7-9, the J call TRBJ1-1; TRBD1 agrees at 9 bases. This CDR3 contains 15 residues. Germline V CDR1 and CDR2: SEHNR, FQNEAQ (reference sequence). Trimming removed 4 bases from V and 0 bases from J; junction bases left unmatched: 3. In DNA, the CDR3 is TGTGCCAGCAGCTATAACAGGGGGCTGAACACTGAAGCTTTCTTT. It encodes CASSYNRGLNTEAFF.

The chain employs TRBV6-1 and TRBJ2-7; 7 nucleotides match TRBD1. The CDR3 is made up of 13 amino acids. The germline gives CDR1 MNHNS, CDR2 SASEGT. The junction had 7 bases not matched to a gene; V was cut back by 8 bases and J by 3 bases. In nucleotides, the CDR3 is TGTGCCAGCCGACAGGGAAGTCGCTACGAGCAGTACTTC. Protein sequence: CASRQGSRYEQYF.

The rearrangement uses TRBV27 and TRBJ1-5; D ambiguous. This CDR3 comprises 15 residues. Trimming stripped 2 bases from V and 2 bases from J, with 10 bases between. Germline CDR1 MNHEY, CDR2 SMNVEV (reference sequence). CDR3 region: CASSLLVPGNQPQHF. CDR3 in DNA: TGTGCCAGCAGTTTACTGGTTCCAGGCAATCAGCCCCAGCATTTT.

The J gene is TRBJ2-7, the V gene TRBV2; 14 bases are shared with TRBD2. With V trimmed by 7 bases and J by 7 bases, 12 bases remained unmatched. The CDR3 is made up of 16 amino acids. Germline lookup yields CDR1 SNHLY and CDR2 FYNNEI. The CDR3 nucleotides are TGTGCCAGCACCGGGACTAGCGGGAGTTACCAAGGGGAGCAGTACTTC. The encoded protein is CASTGTSGSYQGEQYF. Together with reference TRBV2 and TRBJ2-7, the CDR3 gives the full variable domain: EPEVTQTPSHQVTQMGQEVILRCVPISNHLYFYWYRQILGQKVEFLVSFYNNEISEKSEIFDDQFSVERPDGSNFTLKIRSTKLEDSAMYFCASTGTSGSYQGEQYFGPGTRLTVT.

The chain recombines TRBV11-3 with TRBJ2-7; TRBD2 matches 8 bases. The germline V gene encodes CDR1 SGHNT and CDR2 YENEEA. The CDR3 is 15 amino acids. V lost 4 bases to trimming and J lost 3 bases; unmatched junction nucleotides: 8. The CDR3 spells CASSSSSGPLYEQYF. In nucleotides, the CDR3 is TGTGCCAGCAGCTCCTCTAGCGGGCCGCTCTACGAGCAGTACTTC.

V usage is TRBV4-1 and J usage is TRBJ2-1; 11 bases map to TRBD2. This CDR3 region has 17 residues. Germline trimming cut 0 bases from V and 6 bases from J; bases unmatched to any gene: 7. Per germline, CDR1 MGHRA and CDR2 YSYEKL. The CDR3 region has the DNA TGCGCCAGCAGCCAAGATTTACTAGCGGGAGAGGCCAATGAGCAGTTCTTC. Its translation is CASSQDLLAGEANEQFF.

The genes are TRBV19 and TRBJ2-7; no clear D gene. Germline V gene sequence: CDR1 LNHDA, CDR2 SQIVND (reference sequence). The V end lost 5 bases, the J end lost 4 bases, and 12 bases lay between the germline ends. CDR3 length equals 13 residues. As DNA, the CDR3 is TGTGCCAGTAGTGCGTCACGCGGATACGAGCAGTACTTC. Residues: CASSASRGYEQYF.

The chain couples TRBV13 to TRBJ2-1; unclear D gene. In germline, CDR1 is PRHDT, CDR2 FYEKMQ (reference sequence). The CDR3 spans 12 residues. The V end was cut by 2 bases, the J end by 5 bases, with 4 bases between. The CDR3 reads CASSLMNNEQFF. The CDR3 nucleotides read TGTGCCAGCAGCTTAATGAACAATGAGCAGTTCTTC.

The chain employs TRBV6-6 and TRBJ2-3; no firm D call. This CDR3 comprises 14 residues. Germline V CDR1 and CDR2: MNHNY, SVGAGI (reference sequence). V gave up 6 bases and J gave up 1 base, with 11 bases separating them. The chain's CDR3 is CASSQTPGTDTQYF. The CDR3 coding sequence is TGTGCCAGCAGCCAGACACCTGGCACAGATACGCAGTATTTT.

The V call is TRBV19, the J call TRBJ2-7; 10 positions agree with TRBD1. This CDR3 region has 12 residues. J gave up 6 bases and V 6 bases, and 2 bases lay outside the gene matches. The germline CDR1 and CDR2 sequences are LNHDA and SQIVND (reference sequence). In DNA, the CDR3 is TGTGCCAGTAGCCGGACAGGGGGCGAGCAGTACTTC. Translating gives CASSRTGGEQYF.

V is TRBV28 and J is TRBJ1-1; no clear D gene. The CDR3 totals 12 residues. CDR1 and CDR2 (germline): MDHEN, SYDVKM. V was trimmed by 5 bases and J by 7 bases, leaving 11 bases between them. The CDR3, as DNA: TGTGCCAGCAGTCCGATACCCTATGAAGCTTTCTTT. This codes for CASSPIPYEAFF. The complete variable domain, with remaining parts taken from reference TRBV28 and TRBJ1-1, reads DVKVTQSSRYLVKRTGEKVFLECVQDMDHENMFWYRQDPGLGLRLIYFSYDVKMKEKGDIPEGYSVSREKKERFSLILESASTNQTSMYLCASSPIPYEAFFGQGTRLTVV.

The CDR3 sequence is CASSESANSYEQYF. The CDR3 nucleotides are TGTGCCAGCAGTGAGTCAGCCAACTCCTACGAGCAGTACTTC. The chain joins TRBV6-4 to TRBJ2-7; D uncertain. The V gene lost 3 bases and the J gene lost 0 bases, with 9 bases spanning the gap. There are 14 residues in the CDR3. Germline V lookup: CDR1 MRHNA, CDR2 SNTAGT.

The chain couples TRBV15 to TRBJ2-5, with unresolved D. Trimming left V 9 bases short and J 0 bases short, with 17 bases between. Germline lookup yields CDR1 LNHNV and CDR2 YYDKDF (reference sequence). The CDR3 is 15 amino acids. The CDR3 reads CATAPLSADQETQYF. The CDR3 DNA reads TGTGCCACAGCGCCTCTCTCCGCGGACCAAGAGACCCAGTACTTC.

This chain joins TRBV9 and TRBJ1-3; the match to TRBD1 covers 8 bases. CDR1 SGDLS and CDR2 YYNGEE come from the germline V gene. V dropped 7 bases and J dropped 0; count of bases not matched to a gene: 6. This CDR3 comprises 15 residues. The CDR3 DNA reads TGTGCCAGCGGTATCACAGGGGGCTCTGGAAACACCATATATTTT. It translates to CASGITGGSGNTIYF.

The CDR3 coding sequence is TGTGCCAGTAGCTCGGCCCGGGCGGGAGGCACCTACGAGCAGTACTTC. This translates into CASSSARAGGTYEQYF. The chain recombines TRBV19 with TRBJ2-7, with 8 bases matching TRBD2. Per the germline V gene, CDR1 is LNHDA and CDR2 is SQIVND (reference sequence). V lost 6 bases and J lost 2; bases outside the gene matches: 12. This CDR3 region has 16 residues.

This chain connects TRBV5-1 to TRBJ2-3, with a possible D match to TRBD2 (5 bases). CDR3 length: 16 residues. The germline V gene encodes CDR1 SGHRS and CDR2 YFSETQ. V lost 0 bases and J lost 2, with 13 bases in between. The CDR3 reads CASSLEWEKLTDTQYF. The CDR3 DNA follows: TGCGCCAGCAGCTTGGAGTGGGAGAAGCTCACAGATACGCAGTATTTT.

V and J are TRBV27 and TRBJ2-2; D call uncertain. CDR3 length equals 14 residues. The germline gives CDR1 MNHEY, CDR2 SMNVEV (reference sequence). Trimming cost V 7 bases and J 4 bases, with 13 bases left between them. The CDR3 is CASMITYGTGELFF. DNA for the CDR3: TGTGCCAGCATGATAACGTATGGCACCGGGGAGCTGTTTTTT.

The chain links TRBV7-9 to TRBJ1-2; a weak D match, TRBD1 (6 bases). From germline, CDR1 is SEHNR and CDR2 FQNEAQ (reference sequence). Trimming took off 1 base at V and 4 bases at J, with 13 bases between the two ends. The CDR3 extends over 15 amino acids. The CDR3 here is CASSLDGGHAYGYTF. DNA of the CDR3: TGTGCCAGCAGCTTAGATGGGGGGCATGCCTATGGCTACACCTTC.

The chain is built from TRBV10-2 and TRBJ2-7; a possible D gene is TRBD2 (6 bases). The CDR3 is made up of 15 amino acids. Germline CDR1 WSHSY, CDR2 SAAADI. The V end was cut by 6 bases, the J end by 2 bases, with 17 bases between. This chain's CDR3 is CASSDPGSTTYEQYF. The CDR3 coding sequence is TGCGCCAGCAGCGACCCCGGGAGTACGACCTACGAGCAGTACTTC.

This rearrangement joins TRBV5-1 to TRBJ1-2; 10 bases map to TRBD1. CDR3 length equals 14 residues. V shed 4 bases, J shed 4 bases, and the junction held 4 bases outside the gene matches. The V gene's germline CDR1 is SGHRS and CDR2 YFSETQ. CDR3 residues: CASSEDRGSYGYTF. As DNA, the CDR3 is TGCGCCAGCAGCGAGGACAGGGGGAGCTATGGCTACACCTTC.

The chain employs TRBV2 and TRBJ2-7; D call uncertain. The V gene lost 0 bases and the J gene lost 4 bases, with 19 bases spanning the gap. This CDR3 region has 17 residues. CDR1 is SNHLY and CDR2 is FYNNEI in the germline V gene. In DNA form, the CDR3 reads TGTGCCAGCAGTGAAGCGGTGGCACCAAAAGGCTATTACGAGCAGTACTTC. Amino acid sequence: CASSEAVAPKGYYEQYF.